These T cell receptor beta chains were read from a single sample in a study of cytomegalovirus exposure and HLA in healthy donors. Sequencing was performed with immunoSEQ multiplex PCR; in TCRdb, only in-frame clones are kept and a portion is missing. The sample lists around 150,000 clones; roughly three quarters were seen once. The source material was PBMCs. All receptors derive from a man aged 35-49 years in good health and CMV-seronegative. Both conserved end residues are part of each CDR3. A D gene is named only where the DNA matches it firmly. Where a row states a size, it is once, few, many or the class of an expanded clone; other rows omit it.

TRBJ2-7,TRBV4-1,NA,NA,TGCGCCAGCAGCCAATATGGACTGCGTACCTACGAGCAGTACTTC,CASSQYGLRTYEQYF
TRBJ2-1,TRBV5-1,once,TRBD1,TGCGCCAGCAGCTTGCTAGGGGGCCTCTACAATGAGCAGTTCTTC,CASSLLGGLYNEQFF
TRBJ2-5,TRBV30,once,NA,TGTGCCTGGAGTGTGGTGGGCCGGGAGACCCAGTACTTC,CAWSVVGRETQYF
TRBJ1-1,TRBV5-5,once,NA,TGTGCCAGCAGCTTGGGGGGACAAGCCACTGAAGCTTTCTTT,CASSLGGQATEAFF
TRBJ1-2,TRBV11-3,NA,TRBD1,TGTGCCAGCAGCCAGGGGGGCGGCTATGGCTACACCTTC,CASSQGGGYGYTF
TRBJ1-2,TRBV6-1,NA,NA,TGTGCCAGCAGTGTACAGTTCTATGGCTACACCTTC,CASSVQFYGYTF
TRBJ2-1,TRBV30,NA,NA,TGTGCCTGGAGTGTCTCACGAGCGGTTCCCCCTCGCGATGAGCAGTTCTTC,CAWSVSRAVPPRDEQFF
TRBJ1-5,TRBV5-8,NA,NA,TGTGCCAGCAGCTTGGGAACCGAGTATAGCAATCAGCCCCAGCATTTT,CASSLGTEYSNQPQHF
TRBJ1-5,TRBV19,NA,NA,TGTGCCAGTAGTATAGACGGGCAGGGCTTCAGCCCCCAGCATTTT,CASSIDGQGFSPQHF
TRBJ1-2,TRBV6-5,NA,TRBD1,TGTGCCAGCAGTTACGACAGGGGGCGCGGCTATGGCTACACCTTC,CASSYDRGRGYGYTF
TRBJ1-6,TRBV13,few,TRBD1,TGTGCCAGCAGCCAAAGACAGGGTGTTAATTCACCCCTCCACTTT,CASSQRQGVNSPLHF
TRBJ2-7,TRBV6-5,NA,TRBD1,TGTGCCAGCAGTTCACAGGGGATCTCCTACGAGCAGTACTTC,CASSSQGISYEQYF
TRBJ2-7,TRBV7-2,once,NA,TGTGCCAGCAGCCCGTCTAGCGAGTCCTACGAGCAGTACTTC,CASSPSSESYEQYF
TRBJ1-1,TRBV27,NA,NA,TGTGCCAGCAGTTTATCCGACAGGATCGGGACTGAAGCTTTCTTT,CASSLSDRIGTEAFF
TRBJ2-1,TRBV30,NA,TRBD2,TGTGCCTGGAGGGAAACTAGCGGGGGGGCCTTGCAGTTCTTC,CAWRETSGGALQFF
TRBJ1-1,TRBV7-9,NA,NA,TGTGCCAGCAGCTTATCAATGAGTCTGAACACTGAAGCTTTCTTT,CASSLSMSLNTEAFF
TRBJ1-5,TRBV5-6,NA,NA,TGTGCCAGCAGCTTGTACCGGGGGAGGAGCAATCAGCCCCAGCATTTT,CASSLYRGRSNQPQHF
TRBJ2-1,TRBV18,once,NA,TGTGCCAGCTCACCAATTGCGTGGGGGGAGACTGAGCAGTTCTTC,CASSPIAWGETEQFF
TRBJ2-3,TRBV5-5,few,NA,TGTGCCAGCAGCTTGCCGGGGAACACAGATACGCAGTATTTT,CASSLPGNTDTQYF
TRBJ2-3,TRBV29-1,NA,TRBD1,TGCAGTTACAGGGGACGCCTAGGCGATACGCAGTATTTT,CSYRGRLGDTQYF
TRBJ2-5,TRBV27,few,TRBD1,TGTGCCAGCGAACCGGGACAGGGGGAGAAGACCCAGTACTTC,CASEPGQGEKTQYF
TRBJ2-7,TRBV7-2,NA,TRBD1,TGTGCCAGCAGCCGGACAGGGAGCCAGGGTTACGAGCAGTACTTC,CASSRTGSQGYEQYF
TRBJ2-7,TRBV9,NA,NA,TGTGCCAGCAGCGTAGGCCCGACAGACCCCTACGAGCAGTACTTC,CASSVGPTDPYEQYF
TRBJ2-3,TRBV2,few,NA,TGTGCCAGCATCAACAGGGCTAGCACAGATACGCAGTATTTT,CASINRASTDTQYF
TRBJ2-7,TRBV5-1,NA,NA,TGCGCCAGCAGCCGCCCCACAGGGCGCTCCTACGAGCAGTACTTC,CASSRPTGRSYEQYF
TRBJ2-1,TRBV30,NA,NA,TGTGCCTGGAGTTGGAGGAACAATGAGCAGTTCTTC,CAWSWRNNEQFF
TRBJ2-7,TRBV6-1,few,TRBD2,TGTGCCAGCAGGGCAAGGGCGGGGGATCCCTACGAGCAGTACTTC,CASRARAGDPYEQYF
TRBJ2-3,TRBV7-6,few,TRBD2,TGTGCCAGCAGCCGTCTAGCGGGTATCACAGATACGCAGTATTTT,CASSRLAGITDTQYF
TRBJ2-3,TRBV7-9,NA,NA,TGTGCCAGCAGCTTAGGACAGGAGTTCACAGATACGCAGTATTTT,CASSLGQEFTDTQYF
TRBJ1-1,TRBV29-1,once,NA,TGCAGCGTTGAAGGTGGAGCCCCTGAAGCTTTCTTT,CSVEGGAPEAFF
TRBJ1-1,TRBV29-1,NA,NA,TGCAGCGCGGCAGGACAGCTGAACACTGAAGCTTTCTTT,CSAAGQLNTEAFF